This T cell receptor (beta chain) was recovered during a study of T cell repertoires in cytomegalovirus infection. The CDR3 covers 16 residues. With 5 bases clipped from V and 1 base from J, the junction kept 7 bases outside the gene matches. The V gene's germline CDR1 is SGHVS and CDR2 FNYEAQ. TCRdb itself ran the reads through MiXCR, one entry per CDR3 protein. The sample has about 830,000 distinct CDR3 sequences, over 25% seen once. There are many counts of this clonotype. What it binds is not known. The sequence derives from a human donor in good health (CMV status not recorded). Some clones in this sample may be carry-over from other donors' samples. The chain carries TRBV7-6 and TRBJ2-2; TRBD2 matches 7 bases. This specimen was cultured CD8+ T cells from PBMCs, taken from culture after CMV antigen stimulation. The CDR3 loop is CASSPPGGQNTGELFF. The CDR3 nucleotides read TGTGCCAGCAGCCCCCCGGGGGGTCAGAACACCGGGGAGCTGTTTTTT.